The next 16 T cell receptor beta chains were all read from a single sample in a study of blood T cell repertoires in COVID-19. Sequencing was performed with immunoSEQ multiplex PCR; in TCRdb, only in-frame clones are kept and a portion is missing. The sample has 150,000 or so clones, 82% seen once. Sequencing was done on a sample of peripheral blood. These receptors came from a human donor with acute or convalescent COVID-19. The donor label of this sample is uncertain.

The V call is TRBV12-3 or TRBV12-4, the J call TRBJ1-1, with 8 bases aligning to TRBD1. Trimming took 4 bases from V and 10 from J; bases not matched to a gene: 5. The CDR3 has 12 amino acids. The CDR3 loop is CASSSQGGGAFF. The CDR3 region has the DNA TGTGCCAGCAGTTCACAGGGGGGGGGAGCTTTCTTT.

The chain employs TRBV30 and TRBJ2-6; a possible D gene is TRBD2 (5 bases). Germline V gene data show CDR1 as GTSNPN and CDR2 as SVGIG (reference sequence). The CDR3 covers 14 residues. V lost 4 bases, J lost 4 bases, and 11 bases lay in between. The CDR3 nucleotides are TGTGCCTGGACCCTTGGGGAGGGGGCCAACGTCCTGACTTTC. Amino acid sequence: CAWTLGEGANVLTF.

The table lists this clone with a count of one. The chain uses TRBV6-6 and TRBJ2-7; the match to TRBD1 covers 7 bases. This CDR3 is 14 amino acids long. Losses at the gene ends were 7 bases for V and 2 bases for J; bases not matched to a gene: 8. Germline V gene data show CDR1 as MNHNY and CDR2 as SVGAGI (reference sequence). For the CDR3, the DNA is TGTGCCAGCAACCGACAGGGTATCACCTACGAGCAGTACTTC. This translates into CASNRQGITYEQYF.

The chain has TRBV6-2 or TRBV6-3 and TRBJ2-1, with 7 positions matching TRBD1. Trimming removed 4 bases from V and 7 bases from J; junction bases left unmatched: 10. CDR1 and CDR2 (germline): MNHEY, SVGEGT. The CDR3 runs 15 residues. The DNA of the CDR3 is TGTGCCAGCAGTTTAGAGGGGGCCCGTGGGAATGAGCAGTTCTTC. Its protein is CASSLEGARGNEQFF.

There are many counts of this clone. This chain connects TRBV5-1 to TRBJ2-3; D is uncertain. This CDR3 region has 15 residues. Germline V gene data show CDR1 as SGHRS and CDR2 as YFSETQ. The V gene lost 3 bases and the J gene lost 0 bases, with 11 bases spanning the gap. CDR3 loop: CASSSDPGSTDTQYF. The CDR3 bases are TGCGCCAGCAGCTCAGACCCCGGGAGCACAGATACGCAGTATTTT.

V usage is TRBV7-9 and J usage is TRBJ1-1; D call uncertain. Trimming took 0 bases from V and 1 from J, leaving 3 bases between them. CDR1 is SEHNR and CDR2 is FQNEAQ in the germline V gene (reference sequence). CDR3 length equals 13 residues. The CDR3 DNA follows: TGTGCCAGCAGCTTAGCAGCGAACACTGAAGCTTTCTTT. Protein sequence: CASSLAANTEAFF.

The CDR3 region is CASSLASGAGLLGYTF. In DNA form, the CDR3 reads TGTGCCAGCAGCTTGGCCTCCGGAGCAGGGCTTCTTGGCTACACCTTC. The chain combines TRBV5-8 with TRBJ1-2, with a possible D match to TRBD1 (5 bases). Germline V lookup: CDR1 SGHTS, CDR2 YDEGEE. This CDR3 has 16 residues. The V end was cut by 0 bases, the J end by 7 bases, with 19 bases between.

This sequence joins TRBV19 and TRBJ1-5; no clear D gene. The V gene lost 6 bases and the J gene lost 7 bases, with 10 bases spanning the gap. CDR1 is LNHDA and CDR2 is SQIVND in the germline V gene (reference sequence). The CDR3 sequence is 12 residues long. DNA of the CDR3: TGTGCCAGTAGCCTGCTAGGCCAGCCCCAGCATTTT. Protein sequence: CASSLLGQPQHF. Combining the CDR3 with reference TRBV19 and TRBJ1-5 gives the whole variable domain DGGITQSPKYLFRKEGQNVTLSCEQNLNHDAMYWYRQDPGQGLRLIYYSQIVNDFQKGDIAEGYSVSREKKESFPLTVTSAQKNPTAFYLCASSLLGQPQHFGDGTRLSIL.

The chain couples TRBV27 to TRBJ1-1, with D perhaps matching TRBD1 (5 bases). Germline V gives CDR1 MNHEY, CDR2 SMNVEV (reference sequence). The CDR3 spans 14 residues. The germline V and J ends were trimmed by 3 bases and 3 bases, with 11 bases remaining between them. CDR3 in amino acids: CASSFQGRYTEAFF. In DNA, the CDR3 is TGTGCCAGCAGTTTTCAGGGAAGGTACACTGAAGCTTTCTTT.

The chain joins TRBV19 to TRBJ1-2; TRBD1 agrees at 9 bases. The J segment lost 10 bases and the V segment lost 6 bases, leaving 15 bases of the junction unmatched. Germline V gene sequence: CDR1 LNHDA, CDR2 SQIVND (reference sequence). This CDR3 region has 15 residues. DNA for the CDR3: TGTGCCAGTAGAACTGAACAGGGGGCCCATTCTTCCTACACCTTC. This encodes CASRTEQGAHSSYTF.

This chain uses TRBV2 with TRBJ1-2; no definite D call. Between the trimmed V and J ends, which lost 3 bases and 3 bases, there was a span of 11 bases. Germline V gives CDR1 SNHLY, CDR2 FYNNEI. The CDR3 spans 14 residues. The CDR3 reads CASSEGSGYYGYTF. CDR3 DNA: TGTGCCAGCAGTGAGGGCAGTGGGTACTATGGCTACACCTTC.

This chain's CDR3 is CATSDLTAFLPKAGNTIYF. CDR3 nucleotide sequence: TGTGCCACCAGTGATTTGACAGCCTTCCTACCTAAAGCTGGAAACACCATATATTTT. The gene calls are TRBV24-1 and TRBJ1-3; D call uncertain. The V end lost 0 bases, the J end lost 2 bases, and 19 bases lay between the germline ends. In germline, CDR1 is KGHDR, CDR2 SFDVKD. The CDR3 spans 19 residues.

The V gene is TRBV5-1, the J gene TRBJ1-1; no firm D call. The CDR3 is made up of 13 amino acids. CDR1 SGHRS and CDR2 YFSETQ come from the germline V gene. V was cut by 4 bases and J by 2 bases, with 9 bases left in between. CDR3 region: CASSGSFNTEAFF. The DNA for the CDR3 is TGCGCCAGCAGCGGCTCGTTCAACACTGAAGCTTTCTTT.

The gene calls are TRBV7-9 and TRBJ2-5; TRBD2 might be the D (6 bases). The germline gives CDR1 SEHNR, CDR2 FQNEAQ (reference sequence). V was trimmed by 3 bases and J by 2 bases, leaving 13 bases between them. The CDR3 sequence is 15 residues long. CDR3 protein: CASSFDFAGQETQYF. Written as DNA, the CDR3 is TGTGCCAGCAGCTTTGATTTTGCGGGGCAAGAGACCCAGTACTTC.

The chain combines TRBV11-2 with TRBJ2-1, with D tentatively TRBD2 (5 bases). The CDR3 runs to 16 residues. The germline V gene has CDR1 SGHAT and CDR2 FQNNGV. Trimming took off 0 bases at V and 5 bases at J, with 14 bases between the two ends. CDR3 loop: CASSLDAAPGNNEQFF. CDR3 in DNA: TGTGCCAGCAGCTTAGATGCTGCGCCGGGGAACAATGAGCAGTTCTTC.

The chain employs TRBV25-1 and TRBJ1-2; D is possibly TRBD1 (5 bases). V was clipped by 2 bases and J by 8 bases, with 15 bases between them. The CDR3 is 14 amino acids. CDR1 and CDR2 (germline): MGHDK, SYGVNS. The CDR3 nucleotides are TGTGCCAGCAGTGAAAATGCAGGGAGGAACGGCTACACCTTC. Translating gives CASSENAGRNGYTF.